This T cell receptor (beta chain) was identified during a study of CD8 T cells in Susac syndrome (dated by TCRdb to about 2019). Broadly, across the study: Whether CD8+ T cell activation and differentiation in Susac syndrome was antigen driven was tested using repertoire sequencing.

As for this clonotype: It lacks a known antigen. No per-base quality is available; no much larger clone lies one base away.

RNA was extracted using the RNeasy kit, and about 0.45 to 1 ug of the RNA was reverse transcribed with random hexamers. The immunoSEQ multiplex PCR assay, which covers 54 Vbeta and 13 Jbeta segments, was used to amplify TCR beta CDR3 regions. Bias from PCR amplification was corrected by using a synthetic template baseline for primer optimization and for computational correction. On the study's bioinformatics: Reads were annotated to V, D and J genes according to IMGT and were analyzed with immunoSEQ Analyzer, with only productive sequences retained. Clonality was calculated as one minus the Shannon entropy normalized by log2 of the number of productive unique sequences. For each patient and control, public and private clones were evaluated among the 100 most prevalent clones. Clones were defined as Susac-specific if absent from the healthy and MS cohorts, from around 1,100 published viral clones and from other ImmuneACCESS disease sequences. Using fastp trimming at Q25 and MiXCR clonotype assembly, TCRdb reanalyzed the public sequencing data and kept in-frame beta chains. Each record represents a unique CDR3 protein, reported with the most common genes and DNA among its rows. TCRdb's processing, not the authors' own work, is the source of the V and J calls. The sample data list around 150,000 distinct CDR3 sequences, and around 94% of these were observed just once. The ten largest clones add up to 0.085% to 0.095% of the sample.

Peripheral blood CD8+ and CD4+ T cells from healthy donors, Susac syndrome patients and multiple sclerosis patients were profiled by high-throughput TCR beta sequencing. The multiple sclerosis controls were treatment-naive patients who had stable or active relapsing-remitting disease and met the revised McDonald criteria. Bulk CD8+ and CD4+ T cells were purified by magnetic negative isolation, whereas CD8+ TEMRA cells were enriched by FACS. Blood was collected in EDTA tubes and processed within 24 hours, with PBMCs isolated through density gradient centrifugation. PBMCs intended for TCR sequencing were cryopreserved in liquid nitrogen and thawed later in a water bath at 37 degrees C. The sorted or isolated CD4+, CD8+ and CD8+ TEMRA cells had a purity of 90% or higher. Overall results and qualifications from the work: The study acknowledged that relatively few individuals were included in the TCR sequencing and HLA analysis.

From cysteine to phenylalanine, the CDR3 is 12 amino acids long. Kept here is only the CDR3 DNA, which spans 36 bases and is read in frame from base 1. The germline V gene sets CDR1 to SNHLY and CDR2 to FYNNEI. The trim is 8 bases for V and 5 bases for J, with a gap of 13 bases between the germline ends. The TCR was taken from a human donor with multiple sclerosis. Recombination connected TRBV2 to TRBJ2-7; perhaps TRBD1 is the D gene, with 6 bases matching. Sequences were obtained from CD4+ T cells from PBMCs. The encoded CDR3 is CASSRQVHEQYF. The bases read TGTGCCAGCTCTCGACAGGTACACGAGCAGTACTTC.